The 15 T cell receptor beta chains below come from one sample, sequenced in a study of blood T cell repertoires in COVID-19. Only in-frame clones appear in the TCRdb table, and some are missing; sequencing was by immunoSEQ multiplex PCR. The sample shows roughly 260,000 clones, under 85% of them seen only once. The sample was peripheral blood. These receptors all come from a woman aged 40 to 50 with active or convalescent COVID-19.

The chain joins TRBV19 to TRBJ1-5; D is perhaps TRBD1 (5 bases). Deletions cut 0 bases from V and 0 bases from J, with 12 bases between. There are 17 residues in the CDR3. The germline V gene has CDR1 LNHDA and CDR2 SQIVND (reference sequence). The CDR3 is CASSIDRGRNSNQPQHF. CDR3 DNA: TGTGCCAGTAGTATAGATAGGGGTAGGAATAGCAATCAGCCCCAGCATTTT. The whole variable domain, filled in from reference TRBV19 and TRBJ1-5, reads DGGITQSPKYLFRKEGQNVTLSCEQNLNHDAMYWYRQDPGQGLRLIYYSQIVNDFQKGDIAEGYSVSREKKESFPLTVTSAQKNPTAFYLCASSIDRGRNSNQPQHFGDGTRLSIL.

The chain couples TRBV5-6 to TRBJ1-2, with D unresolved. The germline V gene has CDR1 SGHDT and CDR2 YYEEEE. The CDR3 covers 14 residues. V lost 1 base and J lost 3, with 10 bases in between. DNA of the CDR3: TGTGCCAGCAGCTTGCCGGGGAACGACTATGGCTACACCTTC. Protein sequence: CASSLPGNDYGYTF.

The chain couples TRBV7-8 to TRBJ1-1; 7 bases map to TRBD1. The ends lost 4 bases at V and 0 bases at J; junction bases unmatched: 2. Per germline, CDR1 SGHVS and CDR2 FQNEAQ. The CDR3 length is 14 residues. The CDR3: CASSSGTVNTEAFF. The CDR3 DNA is TGTGCCAGCAGCTCCGGGACAGTGAACACTGAAGCTTTCTTT.

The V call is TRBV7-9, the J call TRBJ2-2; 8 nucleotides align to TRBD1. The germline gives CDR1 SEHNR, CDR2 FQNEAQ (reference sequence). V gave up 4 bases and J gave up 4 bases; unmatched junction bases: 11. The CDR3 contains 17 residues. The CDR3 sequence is CASSSTRGQVGTGELFF. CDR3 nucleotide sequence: TGTGCCAGCAGCTCAACCCGGGGACAGGTCGGCACCGGGGAGCTGTTTTTT.

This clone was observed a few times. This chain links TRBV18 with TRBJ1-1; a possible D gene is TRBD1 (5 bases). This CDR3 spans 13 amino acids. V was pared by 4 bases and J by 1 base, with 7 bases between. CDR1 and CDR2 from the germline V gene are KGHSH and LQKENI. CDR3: CASSLGQNTEAFF. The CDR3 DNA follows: TGTGCCAGCTCACTCGGACAGAACACTGAAGCTTTCTTT.

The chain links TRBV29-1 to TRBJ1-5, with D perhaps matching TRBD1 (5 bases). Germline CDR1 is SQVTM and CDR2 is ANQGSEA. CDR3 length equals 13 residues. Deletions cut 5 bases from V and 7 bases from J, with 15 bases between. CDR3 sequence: CSVSQGFGQPQHF. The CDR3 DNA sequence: TGCAGCGTTTCTCAGGGTTTCGGACAGCCCCAGCATTTT.

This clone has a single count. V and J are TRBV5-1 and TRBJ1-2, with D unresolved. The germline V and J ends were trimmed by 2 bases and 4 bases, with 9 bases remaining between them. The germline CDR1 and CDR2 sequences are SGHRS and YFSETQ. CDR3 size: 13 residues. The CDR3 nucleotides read TGCGCCAGCAGCTTTGGGCAGACCTATGGCTACACCTTC. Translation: CASSFGQTYGYTF.

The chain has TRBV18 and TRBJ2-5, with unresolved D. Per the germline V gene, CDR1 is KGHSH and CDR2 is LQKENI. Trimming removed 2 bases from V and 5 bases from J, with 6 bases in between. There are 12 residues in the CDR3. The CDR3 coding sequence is TGTGCCAGCTCACCATTGGAGGAGACCCAGTACTTC. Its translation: CASSPLEETQYF. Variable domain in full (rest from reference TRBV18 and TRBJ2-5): NAGVMQNPRHLVRRRGQEARLRCSPMKGHSHVYWYRQLPEEGLKFMVYLQKENIIDESGMPKERFSAEFPKEGPSILRIQQVVRGDSAAYFCASSPLEETQYFGPGTRLLVL.

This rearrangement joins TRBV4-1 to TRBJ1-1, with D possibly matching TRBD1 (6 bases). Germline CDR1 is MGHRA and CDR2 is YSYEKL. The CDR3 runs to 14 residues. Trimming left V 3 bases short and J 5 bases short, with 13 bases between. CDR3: CASSHTGKNTEAFF. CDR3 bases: TGCGCCAGCAGCCATACAGGGAAGAATACTGAAGCTTTCTTT.

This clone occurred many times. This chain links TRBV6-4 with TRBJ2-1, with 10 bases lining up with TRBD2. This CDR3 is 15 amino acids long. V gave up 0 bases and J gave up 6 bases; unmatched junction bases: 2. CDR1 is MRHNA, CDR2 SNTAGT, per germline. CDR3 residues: CASSDSSGGVNEQFF. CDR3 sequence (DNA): TGTGCCAGCAGTGACTCAAGCGGGGGGGTCAATGAGCAGTTCTTC.

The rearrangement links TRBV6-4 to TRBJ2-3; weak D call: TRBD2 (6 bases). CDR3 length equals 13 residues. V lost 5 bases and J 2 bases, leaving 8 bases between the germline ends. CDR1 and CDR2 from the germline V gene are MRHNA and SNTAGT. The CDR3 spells CASSTGDTDTQYF. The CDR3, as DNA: TGTGCCAGCAGTACGGGGGACACAGATACGCAGTATTTT.

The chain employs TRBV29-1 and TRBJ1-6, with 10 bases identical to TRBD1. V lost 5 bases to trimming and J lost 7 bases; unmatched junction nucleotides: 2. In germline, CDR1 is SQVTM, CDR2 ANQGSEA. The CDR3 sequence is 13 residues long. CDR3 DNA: TGCAGCGTTCAGGGACAGGGGAATTCACCCCTCCACTTT. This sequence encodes CSVQGQGNSPLHF.

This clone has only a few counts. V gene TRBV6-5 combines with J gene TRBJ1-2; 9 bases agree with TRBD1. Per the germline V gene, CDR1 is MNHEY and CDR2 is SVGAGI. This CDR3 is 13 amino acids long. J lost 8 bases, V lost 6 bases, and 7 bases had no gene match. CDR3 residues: CASRDTGGRGYTF. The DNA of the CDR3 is TGTGCCAGCAGAGATACAGGGGGCCGGGGCTACACCTTC.

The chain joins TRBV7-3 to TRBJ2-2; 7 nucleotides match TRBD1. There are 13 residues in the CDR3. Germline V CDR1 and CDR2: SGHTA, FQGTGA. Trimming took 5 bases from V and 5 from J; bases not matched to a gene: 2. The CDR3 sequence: CASSPQGTGELFF. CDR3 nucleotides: TGTGCCAGCAGCCCACAGGGGACCGGGGAGCTGTTTTTT. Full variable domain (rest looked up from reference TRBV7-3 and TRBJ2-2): GAGVSQTPSNKVTEKGKYVELRCDPISGHTALYWYRQSLGQGPEFLIYFQGTGAADDSGLPNDRFFAVRPEGSVSTLKIQRTERGDSAVYLCASSPQGTGELFFGEGSRLTVL.

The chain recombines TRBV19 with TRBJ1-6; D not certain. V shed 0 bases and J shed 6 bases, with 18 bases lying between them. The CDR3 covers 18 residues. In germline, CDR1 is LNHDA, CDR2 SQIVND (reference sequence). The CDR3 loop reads CASSIEVQSLGANSPLHF. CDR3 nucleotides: TGTGCCAGTAGTATAGAGGTACAGAGCCTGGGTGCTAATTCACCCCTCCACTTT.